The clone carrying this T cell receptor (beta chain) was observed at least ten times. Antigen specificity is unknown. This sample stems from a study of human T cells and chemical hapten exposure. Study results and limitations: Once DPC sensitization occurred, TCRs above 1 in 1000 frequency showed no change.

Losses at the gene ends were 6 bases for V and 1 base for J; bases not matched to a gene: 4. CDR1 and CDR2 (germline): SEHNR, FQNEAQ (reference sequence). The CDR3 spans 14 residues. Stated time point: patch test 3, about 24 weeks after DPC sensitization. Treatment described: therapeutic diphenylcyclopropenone sensitization with weekly scalp DPC. Individual cDNA molecules received unique molecular identifiers in the library. In the study's own analysis: Approximately 100,000 TCRs per sample was the median, with a range of 23,224 to 690,600. TCRdb processed the RACE reads anew with MiXCR; each CDR3 protein has one entry. These V and J calls are TCRdb output, not the study's own analysis. Of 100,000 to 150,000 distinct CDR3 sequences listed, approximately 10% were seen once; the top ten hold 2% to 2.5%.

This material consisted of whole blood, taken in connection with sensitization to the hapten diphenylcyclopropenone (DPC). This rearrangement joins TRBV7-9 to TRBJ2-7, with 9 bases lining up with TRBD2. The origin of this receptor is a woman aged 45-65 years with alopecia areata. Some clones in this sample may be carry-over from other donors' samples. The CDR3 loop is CASSPLAGSYEQYF. CDR3 nucleotides: TGTGCCAGCAGTCCTCTAGCGGGATCCTACGAGCAGTACTTC.